This T cell receptor beta chain was documented in a study of cytomegalovirus exposure and HLA in healthy donors. The CDR3 totals 15 residues. Germline loops: CDR1 SGHAT, CDR2 FQNNGV. Trimming removed 1 base from V and 8 bases from J; junction bases left unmatched: 3. Both 60 Vbeta primers and 13 Jbeta primers went into the PCR. TCRdb keeps only in-frame clones here, not all; method: immunoSEQ multiplex PCR. The specimen's table records more than 100,000 clones. V is TRBV11-2 and J is TRBJ2-1; 12 bases agree with TRBD1. Sequenced: PBMCs. This TCR was sampled from a man aged 18 to 29 in good health and CMV-seronegative. The CDR3 loop reads CASSLGDRGLHEQFF. The CDR3 DNA is TGTGCCAGCAGCTTAGGGGACAGGGGGCTCCATGAGCAGTTCTTC. Variable domain in full (rest from reference TRBV11-2 and TRBJ2-1): EAGVAQSPRYKIIEKRQSVAFWCNPISGHATLYWYQQILGQGPKLLIQFQNNGVVDDSQLPKDRFSAERLKGVDSTLKIQPAKLEDSAVYLCASSLGDRGLHEQFFGPGTRLTVL.